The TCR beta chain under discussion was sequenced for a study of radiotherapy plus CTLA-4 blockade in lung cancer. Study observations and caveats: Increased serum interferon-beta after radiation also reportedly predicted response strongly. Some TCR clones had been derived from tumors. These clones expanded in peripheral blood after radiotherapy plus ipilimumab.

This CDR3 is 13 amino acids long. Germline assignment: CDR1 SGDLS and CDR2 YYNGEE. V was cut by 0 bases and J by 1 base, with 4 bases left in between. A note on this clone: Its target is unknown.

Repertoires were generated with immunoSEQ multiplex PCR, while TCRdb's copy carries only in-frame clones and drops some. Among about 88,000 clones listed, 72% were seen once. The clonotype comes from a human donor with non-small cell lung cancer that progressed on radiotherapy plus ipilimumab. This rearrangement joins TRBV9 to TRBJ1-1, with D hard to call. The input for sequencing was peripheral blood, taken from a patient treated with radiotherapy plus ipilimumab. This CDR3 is CASSVDWNTEAFF. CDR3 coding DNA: TGTGCCAGCAGCGTAGATTGGAACACTGAAGCTTTCTTT. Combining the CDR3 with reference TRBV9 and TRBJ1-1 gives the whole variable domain DSGVTQTPKHLITATGQRVTLRCSPRSGDLSVYWYQQSLDQGLQFLIQYYNGEERAKGNILERFSAQQFPDLHSELNLSSLELGDSALYFCASSVDWNTEAFFGQGTRLTVV.